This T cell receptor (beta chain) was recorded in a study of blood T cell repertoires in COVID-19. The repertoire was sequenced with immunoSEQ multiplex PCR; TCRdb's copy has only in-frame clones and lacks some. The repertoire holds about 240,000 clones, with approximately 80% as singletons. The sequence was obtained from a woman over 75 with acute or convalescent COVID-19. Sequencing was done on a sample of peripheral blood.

CDR3 loop: CASSLASGLNTEAFF. In nucleotides, the CDR3 is TGTGCCAGCAGCTTAGCGTCAGGCTTGAACACTGAAGCTTTCTTT. This chain links TRBV7-2 with TRBJ1-1; D unresolved. Germline V CDR1 and CDR2: SGHTA, FQGNSA. This CDR3 spans 15 amino acids. The V gene lost 0 bases and the J gene lost 0 bases, with 8 bases spanning the gap.